This TCR beta chain comes out of a study of T cells after yellow fever vaccination. About the research overall: Fractions containing few cells were prepared with SMART-Seq v4 Ultra Low Input.

Comment on this clonotype: Antigen unknown.

From the 5' RACE reads, TCRdb called clonotypes with MiXCR, one entry per CDR3 protein. This table has 550,000 to 750,000 distinct CDR3 sequences, around an eighth appearing once. Germline V gene sequence: CDR1 SGHTA, CDR2 FQGNSA. The ends were cut back, 2 bases at V and 3 bases at J, with 10 bases in the middle. This CDR3 is 15 amino acids long. Findings and caveats of the study: Clones that expanded after primary vaccination mostly reappeared after the booster (roughly 96% CD4, about 89% CD8). Weaker in magnitude, the secondary response showed a faster peak on day 5 versus 15.

This receptor was obtained from a man aged 25-45 years who received the YFV17D yellow fever vaccine. The chain uses TRBV7-2 and TRBJ1-4, with unresolved D. Sequencing used PBMCs, obtained on the day of the yellow fever booster vaccination. Here the CDR3 DNA reads TGTGCCAGCAGCTTACGAAAAACCGCTAATGAAAAACTGTTTTTT. Encoded protein: CASSLRKTANEKLFF.